The rows below give T cell receptor beta chains drawn from one sample of a study of cytomegalovirus exposure and HLA in healthy donors. Produced via immunoSEQ multiplex PCR; TCRdb's table is partial and in-frame only. Counted here are 85,000 to 90,000 clones, around 85% occurring once; the ten biggest clones make up 2.7%. Specimen: PBMCs. All receptors come from a man aged 25 to 45 in good health and CMV-seronegative. The CDR3 runs from the conserved cysteine through the conserved F or W. The order of the fields is D gene, J gene, clone size, V gene, CDR3 protein, CDR3 DNA. A D gene is named only where the DNA matches it firmly. Some rows have no size entry. The others give once, few or many, or a class for an expanded clone.

d_gene: NA
j_gene: TRBJ1-1
abundance: NA
v_gene: TRBV11-3
CDR3aa: CASRTPRGYTEAFF
CDR3nt: TGTGCCAGCAGGACGCCCCGAGGGTACACTGAAGCTTTCTTT

d_gene: TRBD1
j_gene: TRBJ1-1
abundance: NA
v_gene: TRBV19
CDR3aa: CASRQGRVNTEAFF
CDR3nt: TGTGCCAGTAGACAGGGGCGGGTGAACACTGAAGCTTTCTTT

d_gene: TRBD1
j_gene: TRBJ1-5
abundance: few
v_gene: TRBV6-6
CDR3aa: CASSVQGGQPQHF
CDR3nt: TGTGCCAGCAGTGTCCAGGGGGGCCAGCCCCAGCATTTT

d_gene: NA
j_gene: TRBJ1-2
abundance: NA
v_gene: TRBV7-9
CDR3aa: CASSLLLTGRNNHGYTF
CDR3nt: TGTGCCAGCAGCTTACTTCTGACAGGCAGGAATAACCATGGCTACACCTTC

d_gene: NA
j_gene: TRBJ1-3
abundance: few
v_gene: TRBV4-2
CDR3aa: CASSQVRPVASGNTIYF
CDR3nt: TGTGCCAGCAGCCAAGTGAGGCCCGTGGCATCTGGAAACACCATATATTTT

d_gene: TRBD2
j_gene: TRBJ2-1
abundance: NA
v_gene: TRBV5-1
CDR3aa: CASSAGTSGHNEQFF
CDR3nt: TGCGCCAGCAGCGCCGGGACTAGCGGACACAATGAGCAGTTCTTC

d_gene: TRBD1
j_gene: TRBJ2-7
abundance: few
v_gene: TRBV11-2
CDR3aa: CASSSGTGGRYEQYF
CDR3nt: TGTGCCAGCAGCTCGGGGACAGGGGGAAGGTACGAGCAGTACTTC

d_gene: NA
j_gene: TRBJ2-7
abundance: NA
v_gene: TRBV4-2
CDR3aa: CASSQDLEGSSQIYEQYF
CDR3nt: TGTGCCAGCAGCCAAGATTTAGAGGGTTCGAGCCAAATTTACGAGCAGTACTTC

d_gene: TRBD2
j_gene: TRBJ2-7
abundance: NA
v_gene: TRBV2
CDR3aa: CASKRGGSSYEQYF
CDR3nt: TGTGCCAGCAAACGGGGCGGGAGCTCCTACGAGCAGTACTTC

d_gene: NA
j_gene: TRBJ1-5
abundance: NA
v_gene: TRBV10-3
CDR3aa: CAISESLEGLEPQHF
CDR3nt: TGTGCCATCAGTGAGTCTCTGGAGGGACTAGAGCCCCAGCATTTT

d_gene: TRBD1
j_gene: TRBJ1-6
abundance: NA
v_gene: TRBV11-3
CDR3aa: CASKQGPNSPLHF
CDR3nt: TGTGCCAGTAAACAGGGGCCTAATTCACCCCTCCACTTT

d_gene: TRBD1
j_gene: TRBJ2-7
abundance: NA
v_gene: TRBV5-4
CDR3aa: CASSFTGGYEQYF
CDR3nt: TGTGCCAGCAGCTTTACAGGGGGCTACGAGCAGTACTTC

d_gene: TRBD1
j_gene: TRBJ1-6
abundance: NA
v_gene: TRBV18
CDR3aa: CASSLQGDHNSPLHF
CDR3nt: TGTGCCAGCTCACTACAGGGGGACCATAATTCACCCCTCCACTTT

d_gene: NA
j_gene: TRBJ1-1
abundance: NA
v_gene: TRBV5-1
CDR3aa: CASSQEPGVNTEAFF
CDR3nt: TGCGCCAGCAGCCAAGAGCCAGGGGTGAACACTGAAGCTTTCTTT

d_gene: NA
j_gene: TRBJ2-5
abundance: once
v_gene: TRBV18
CDR3aa: CASSLSYQETQYF
CDR3nt: TGTGCCAGCTCACTCTCGTACCAAGAGACCCAGTACTTC

d_gene: NA
j_gene: TRBJ2-7
abundance: NA
v_gene: TRBV13
CDR3aa: CASSSRWAGVTYEQYF
CDR3nt: TGTGCCAGCAGCTCAAGATGGGCAGGGGTAACCTACGAGCAGTACTTC

d_gene: TRBD1
j_gene: TRBJ1-4
abundance: once
v_gene: TRBV29-1
CDR3aa: CSVETGGGEKLFF
CDR3nt: TGCAGCGTTGAAACAGGGGGTGGTGAAAAACTGTTTTTT

d_gene: NA
j_gene: TRBJ1-4
abundance: NA
v_gene: TRBV27
CDR3aa: CASSLGTYPEKLFF
CDR3nt: TGTGCCAGCAGTTTAGGTACATATCCTGAAAAACTGTTTTTT

d_gene: NA
j_gene: TRBJ1-5
abundance: NA
v_gene: TRBV11-1
CDR3aa: CASPLGHRNQPQHF
CDR3nt: TGTGCCTCACCCCTTGGACACCGCAATCAGCCCCAGCATTTT

d_gene: NA
j_gene: TRBJ1-1
abundance: NA
v_gene: TRBV7-2
CDR3aa: CASSLGSGANTEAFF
CDR3nt: TGTGCCAGCAGCTTAGGATCAGGGGCCAACACTGAAGCTTTCTTT

d_gene: NA
j_gene: TRBJ2-3
abundance: NA
v_gene: TRBV6-4
CDR3aa: CASSRGRYGTDTQYF
CDR3nt: TGTGCCAGCAGTAGAGGGCGGTACGGGACAGATACGCAGTATTTT

d_gene: NA
j_gene: TRBJ1-1
abundance: NA
v_gene: TRBV7-8
CDR3aa: CASSLARDSRAFF
CDR3nt: TGTGCCAGCAGCTTAGCGCGCGATTCACGGGCTTTCTTT

d_gene: NA
j_gene: TRBJ1-2
abundance: NA
v_gene: TRBV7-2
CDR3aa: CASSLEGGYYGYTF
CDR3nt: TGTGCCAGCAGCTTAGAAGGGGGATACTATGGCTACACCTTC

d_gene: NA
j_gene: TRBJ1-4
abundance: NA
v_gene: TRBV7-8
CDR3aa: CASSLRGGLNEKLFF
CDR3nt: TGTGCCAGCAGCTTAAGAGGCGGATTAAATGAAAAACTGTTTTTT

d_gene: NA
j_gene: TRBJ2-1
abundance: NA
v_gene: TRBV19
CDR3aa: CASSPTSNEQFF
CDR3nt: TGTGCCAGTAGCCCGACATCGAATGAGCAGTTCTTC

d_gene: NA
j_gene: TRBJ1-1
abundance: NA
v_gene: TRBV28
CDR3aa: CASIEGGTEAFF
CDR3nt: TGTGCCAGCATAGAGGGTGGAACTGAAGCTTTCTTT

d_gene: TRBD1
j_gene: TRBJ1-1
abundance: NA
v_gene: TRBV28
CDR3aa: CASSSTKDREGTEAFF
CDR3nt: TGTGCCAGCAGTTCGACAAAGGACAGGGAGGGCACTGAAGCTTTCTTT

d_gene: NA
j_gene: TRBJ1-5
abundance: few
v_gene: TRBV10-3
CDR3aa: CAISPTGDSNQPQHF
CDR3nt: TGTGCCATCAGTCCGACAGGCGATAGCAATCAGCCCCAGCATTTT

d_gene: NA
j_gene: TRBJ2-7
abundance: NA
v_gene: TRBV6-1
CDR3aa: CASSRGGRFGYEQYF
CDR3nt: TGTGCCAGCAGTAGGGGGGGACGGTTCGGCTACGAGCAGTACTTC

d_gene: NA
j_gene: TRBJ1-2
abundance: NA
v_gene: TRBV5-5
CDR3aa: CASIALQDNRYGYTF
CDR3nt: TGTGCCAGCATCGCGTTACAGGACAATCGATATGGCTACACCTTC

d_gene: NA
j_gene: TRBJ1-2
abundance: NA
v_gene: TRBV29-1
CDR3aa: CSVGLGLRGYTF
CDR3nt: TGCAGCGTTGGACTAGGGTTGAGGGGCTACACCTTC

d_gene: NA
j_gene: TRBJ1-4
abundance: NA
v_gene: TRBV14
CDR3aa: CASSRSGLVSEKLFF
CDR3nt: TGTGCCAGCAGCCGGTCCGGCCTAGTTAGTGAAAAACTGTTTTTT

d_gene: TRBD1
j_gene: TRBJ1-1
abundance: NA
v_gene: TRBV5-4
CDR3aa: CASRPGTGSTEAFF
CDR3nt: TGTGCCAGCCGACCTGGGACAGGGTCCACTGAAGCTTTCTTT

d_gene: NA
j_gene: TRBJ2-7
abundance: once
v_gene: TRBV2
CDR3aa: CASMTGSSNYEQYF
CDR3nt: TGTGCCAGCATGACCGGGAGCAGCAACTACGAGCAGTACTTC

d_gene: TRBD2
j_gene: TRBJ2-2
abundance: NA
v_gene: TRBV6-1
CDR3aa: CASSERTRGMVAGGFGTGELFF
CDR3nt: TGTGCCAGCAGTGAACGGACGAGGGGGATGGTAGCGGGGGGGTTTGGGACCGGGGAGCTGTTTTTT

d_gene: NA
j_gene: TRBJ2-3
abundance: NA
v_gene: TRBV19
CDR3aa: CASSIGPADTQYF
CDR3nt: TGTGCCAGTAGTATTGGGCCGGCAGATACGCAGTATTTT

d_gene: NA
j_gene: TRBJ1-1
abundance: few
v_gene: TRBV7-6
CDR3aa: CASSLAKSGNTEAFF
CDR3nt: TGTGCCAGCAGCTTAGCGAAATCAGGAAACACTGAAGCTTTCTTT

d_gene: NA
j_gene: TRBJ1-1
abundance: few
v_gene: TRBV6-5
CDR3aa: CASIPSRGDTEAFF
CDR3nt: TGTGCCAGCATCCCGTCCAGGGGCGACACTGAAGCTTTCTTT

d_gene: NA
j_gene: TRBJ2-7
abundance: NA
v_gene: TRBV29-1
CDR3aa: CSVGEGYEQYF
CDR3nt: TGCAGCGTTGGTGAGGGCTACGAGCAGTACTTC

d_gene: NA
j_gene: TRBJ1-6
abundance: NA
v_gene: TRBV5-1
CDR3aa: CASSPLSSSYNSPLHF
CDR3nt: TGCGCCAGCAGCCCGCTATCGAGCTCCTATAATTCACCCCTCCACTTT

d_gene: TRBD1
j_gene: TRBJ1-4
abundance: few
v_gene: TRBV5-4
CDR3aa: CASSSTTGVNEKLFF
CDR3nt: TGTGCCAGCAGCTCGACGACAGGGGTGAATGAAAAACTGTTTTTT

d_gene: NA
j_gene: TRBJ2-1
abundance: NA
v_gene: TRBV7-2
CDR3aa: CASSLGDTEQFF
CDR3nt: TGTGCCAGCAGCTTAGGGGACACTGAGCAGTTCTTC

d_gene: TRBD2
j_gene: TRBJ2-3
abundance: NA
v_gene: TRBV4-1
CDR3aa: CASSGGGATDTQYF
CDR3nt: TGCGCCAGCAGCGGCGGGGGGGCAACAGATACGCAGTATTTT

d_gene: NA
j_gene: TRBJ1-1
abundance: once
v_gene: TRBV7-9
CDR3aa: CASSRDQDTEAFF
CDR3nt: TGTGCCAGTTCGAGGGATCAGGACACTGAAGCTTTCTTT

d_gene: TRBD1
j_gene: TRBJ2-5
abundance: NA
v_gene: TRBV30
CDR3aa: CAWGGWGQGKETQYF
CDR3nt: TGTGCCTGGGGCGGCTGGGGACAGGGAAAAGAGACCCAGTACTTC

d_gene: NA
j_gene: TRBJ2-3
abundance: NA
v_gene: TRBV6-6
CDR3aa: CASSYRPTTSTDTQYF
CDR3nt: TGTGCCAGCAGTTACCGTCCAACTACTAGCACAGATACGCAGTATTTT

d_gene: NA
j_gene: TRBJ1-1
abundance: NA
v_gene: TRBV18
CDR3aa: CASSPSGSNTEAFF
CDR3nt: TGTGCCAGCTCACCATCGGGGTCTAACACTGAAGCTTTCTTT

d_gene: TRBD2
j_gene: TRBJ2-3
abundance: NA
v_gene: TRBV7-9
CDR3aa: CASSSTSATRDTQYF
CDR3nt: TGTGCCAGCAGCTCGACTAGCGCGACGCGGGATACGCAGTATTTT

d_gene: NA
j_gene: TRBJ1-5
abundance: NA
v_gene: TRBV4-1
CDR3aa: CASSPQEISNQPQHF
CDR3nt: TGCGCCAGCAGCCCACAGGAAATTAGCAATCAGCCCCAGCATTTT